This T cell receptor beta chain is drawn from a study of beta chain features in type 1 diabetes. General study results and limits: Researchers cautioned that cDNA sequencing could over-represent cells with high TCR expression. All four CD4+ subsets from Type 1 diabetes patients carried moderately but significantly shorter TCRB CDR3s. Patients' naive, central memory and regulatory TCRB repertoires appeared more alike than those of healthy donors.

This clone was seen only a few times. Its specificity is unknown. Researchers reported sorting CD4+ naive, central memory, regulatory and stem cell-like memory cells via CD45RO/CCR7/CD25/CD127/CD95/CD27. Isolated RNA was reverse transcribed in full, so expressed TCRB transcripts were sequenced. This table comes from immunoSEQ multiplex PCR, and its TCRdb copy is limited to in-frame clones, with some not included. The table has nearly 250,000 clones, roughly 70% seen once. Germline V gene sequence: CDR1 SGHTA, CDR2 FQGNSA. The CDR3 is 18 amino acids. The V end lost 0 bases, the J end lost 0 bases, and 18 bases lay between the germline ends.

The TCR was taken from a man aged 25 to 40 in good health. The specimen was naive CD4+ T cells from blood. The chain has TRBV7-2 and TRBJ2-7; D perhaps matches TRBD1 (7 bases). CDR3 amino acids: CASSLARGAGGFSYEQYF. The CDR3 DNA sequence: TGTGCCAGCAGCTTAGCGCGAGGCGCAGGGGGGTTCTCCTACGAGCAGTACTTC.